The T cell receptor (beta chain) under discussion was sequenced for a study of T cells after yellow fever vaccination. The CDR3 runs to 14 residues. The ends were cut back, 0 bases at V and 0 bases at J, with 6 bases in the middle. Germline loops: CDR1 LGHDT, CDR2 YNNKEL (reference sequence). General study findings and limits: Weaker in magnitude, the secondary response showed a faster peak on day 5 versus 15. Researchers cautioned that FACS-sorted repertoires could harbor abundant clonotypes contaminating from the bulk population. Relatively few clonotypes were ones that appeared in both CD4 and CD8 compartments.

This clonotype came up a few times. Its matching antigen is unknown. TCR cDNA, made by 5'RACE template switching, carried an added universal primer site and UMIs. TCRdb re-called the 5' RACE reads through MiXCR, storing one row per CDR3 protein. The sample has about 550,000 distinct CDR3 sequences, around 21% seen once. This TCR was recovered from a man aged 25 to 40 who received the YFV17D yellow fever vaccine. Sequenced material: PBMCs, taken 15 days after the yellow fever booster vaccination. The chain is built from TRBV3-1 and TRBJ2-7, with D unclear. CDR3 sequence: CASSQDPVSYEQYF. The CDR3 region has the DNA TGTGCCAGCAGCCAAGATCCCGTCTCCTACGAGCAGTACTTC.